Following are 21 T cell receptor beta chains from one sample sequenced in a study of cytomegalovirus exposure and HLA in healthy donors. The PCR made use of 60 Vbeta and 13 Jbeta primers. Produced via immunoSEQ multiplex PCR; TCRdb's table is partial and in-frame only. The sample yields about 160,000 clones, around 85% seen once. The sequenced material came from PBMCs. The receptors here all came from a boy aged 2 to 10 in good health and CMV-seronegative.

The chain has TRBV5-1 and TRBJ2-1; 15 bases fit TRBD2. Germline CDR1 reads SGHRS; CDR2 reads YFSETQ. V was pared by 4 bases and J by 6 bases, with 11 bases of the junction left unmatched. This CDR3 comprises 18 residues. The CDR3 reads CASSLGLAGGLGSNEQFF. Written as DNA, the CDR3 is TGCGCCAGCAGCCTCGGACTAGCGGGGGGGCTGGGTAGCAATGAGCAGTTCTTC.

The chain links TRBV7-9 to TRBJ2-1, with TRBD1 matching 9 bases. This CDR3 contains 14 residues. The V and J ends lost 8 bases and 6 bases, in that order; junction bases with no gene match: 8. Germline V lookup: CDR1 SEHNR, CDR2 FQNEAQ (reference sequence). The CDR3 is CASGPGTGRNEQFF. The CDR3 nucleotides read TGTGCCAGCGGTCCCGGGACAGGGCGCAATGAGCAGTTCTTC.

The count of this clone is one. The DNA of the CDR3 is TGTGCCAGCAGCGTATCGTCAGGGGGCGTGGAGACCCAGTACTTC. It translates to CASSVSSGGVETQYF. The chain employs TRBV9 and TRBJ2-5; TRBD1 agrees at 8 bases. V lost 1 base to trimming and J lost 5 bases; unmatched junction nucleotides: 7. In germline, CDR1 is SGDLS, CDR2 YYNGEE. The length of the CDR3 is 15 residues.

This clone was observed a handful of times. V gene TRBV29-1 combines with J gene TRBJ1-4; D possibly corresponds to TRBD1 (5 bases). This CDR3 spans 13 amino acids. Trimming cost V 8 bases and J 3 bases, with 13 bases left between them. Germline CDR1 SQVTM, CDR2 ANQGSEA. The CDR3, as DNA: TGCAGCCCTATTGGGGGGTCTAATGAAAAACTGTTTTTT. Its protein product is CSPIGGSNEKLFF. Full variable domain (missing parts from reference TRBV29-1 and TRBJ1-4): SAVISQKPSRDICQRGTSLTIQCQVDSQVTMMFWYRQQPGQSLTLIATANQGSEATYESGFVIDKFPISRPNLTFSTLTVSNMSPEDSSIYLCSPIGGSNEKLFFGSGTQLSVL.

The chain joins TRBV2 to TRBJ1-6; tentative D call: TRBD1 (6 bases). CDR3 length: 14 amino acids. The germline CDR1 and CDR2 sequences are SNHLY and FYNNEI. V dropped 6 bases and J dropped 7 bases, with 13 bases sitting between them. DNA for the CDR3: TGTGCCAGCAGGGTGGCAGGGGTAAATTCACCCCTCCACTTT. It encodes CASRVAGVNSPLHF.

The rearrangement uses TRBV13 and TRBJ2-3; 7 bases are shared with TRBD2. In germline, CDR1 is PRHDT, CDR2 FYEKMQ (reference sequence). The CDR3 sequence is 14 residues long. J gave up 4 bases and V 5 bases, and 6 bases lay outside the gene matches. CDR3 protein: CASSARLASDTQYF. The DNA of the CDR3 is TGTGCCAGCAGCGCCAGACTAGCTTCAGATACGCAGTATTTT.

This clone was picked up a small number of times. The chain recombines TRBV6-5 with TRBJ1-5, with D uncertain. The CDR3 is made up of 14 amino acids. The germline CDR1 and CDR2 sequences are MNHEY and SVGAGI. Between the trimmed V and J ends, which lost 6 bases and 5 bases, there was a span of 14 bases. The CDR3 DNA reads TGTGCCAGCAGCCGACTCTCCCCCGATCAGCCCCAGCATTTT. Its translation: CASSRLSPDQPQHF.

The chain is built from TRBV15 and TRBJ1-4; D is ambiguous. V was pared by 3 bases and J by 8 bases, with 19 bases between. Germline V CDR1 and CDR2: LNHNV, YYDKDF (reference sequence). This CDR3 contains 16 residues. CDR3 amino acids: CATSSAHTPGEEKLFF. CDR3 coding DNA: TGTGCCACCAGCAGCGCTCACACTCCGGGTGAGGAAAAACTGTTTTTT.

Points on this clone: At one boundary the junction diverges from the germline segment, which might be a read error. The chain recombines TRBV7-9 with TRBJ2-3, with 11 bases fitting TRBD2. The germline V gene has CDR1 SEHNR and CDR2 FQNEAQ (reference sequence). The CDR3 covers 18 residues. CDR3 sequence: CSSTDLTSGVSPPDTQYF. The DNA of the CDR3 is TGTTCCAGCACCGACCTGACTAGCGGGGTATCGCCCCCAGATACGCAGTATTTT.

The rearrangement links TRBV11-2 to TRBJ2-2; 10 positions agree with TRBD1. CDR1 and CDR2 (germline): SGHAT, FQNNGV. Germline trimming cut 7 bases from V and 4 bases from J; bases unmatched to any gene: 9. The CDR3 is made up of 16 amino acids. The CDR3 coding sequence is TGTGCCAGCATCTCAGTCCGACAGGGGGCCACCGGGGAGCTGTTTTTT. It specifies CASISVRQGATGELFF.

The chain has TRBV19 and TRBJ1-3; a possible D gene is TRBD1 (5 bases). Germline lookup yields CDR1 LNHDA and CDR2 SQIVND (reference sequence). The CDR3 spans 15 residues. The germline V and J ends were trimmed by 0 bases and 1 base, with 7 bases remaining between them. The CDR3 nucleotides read TGTGCCAGTAGTATAGAGGGACTTTCTGGAAACACCATATATTTT. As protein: CASSIEGLSGNTIYF.

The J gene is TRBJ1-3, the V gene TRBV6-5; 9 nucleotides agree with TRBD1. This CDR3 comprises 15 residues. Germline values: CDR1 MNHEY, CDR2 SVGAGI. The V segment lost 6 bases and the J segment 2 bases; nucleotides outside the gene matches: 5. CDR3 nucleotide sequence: TGTGCCAGCAGGCGAAGGACAGGGGCTGGAAACACCATATATTTT. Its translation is CASRRRTGAGNTIYF.

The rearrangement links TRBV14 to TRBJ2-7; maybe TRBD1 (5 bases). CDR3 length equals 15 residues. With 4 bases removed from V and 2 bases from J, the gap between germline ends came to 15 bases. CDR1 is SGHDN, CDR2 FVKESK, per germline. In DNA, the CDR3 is TGTGCCAGCAGCCGCCACAGGTCTAACACCTACGAGCAGTACTTC. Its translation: CASSRHRSNTYEQYF.

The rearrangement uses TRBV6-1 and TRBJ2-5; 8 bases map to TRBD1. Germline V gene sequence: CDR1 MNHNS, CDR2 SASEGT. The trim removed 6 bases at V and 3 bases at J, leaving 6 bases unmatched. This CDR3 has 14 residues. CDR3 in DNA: TGTGCCAGCAGCCTGGACAGGGTAGAAGAGACCCAGTACTTC. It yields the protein CASSLDRVEETQYF.

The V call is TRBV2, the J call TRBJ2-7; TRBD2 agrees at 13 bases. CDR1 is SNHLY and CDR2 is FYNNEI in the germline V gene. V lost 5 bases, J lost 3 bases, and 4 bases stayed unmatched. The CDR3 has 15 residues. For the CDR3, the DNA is TGTGCCAGCAGTCCAGGGACTAGCGGGGTCTACGAGCAGTACGTC. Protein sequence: CASSPGTSGVYEQYV.

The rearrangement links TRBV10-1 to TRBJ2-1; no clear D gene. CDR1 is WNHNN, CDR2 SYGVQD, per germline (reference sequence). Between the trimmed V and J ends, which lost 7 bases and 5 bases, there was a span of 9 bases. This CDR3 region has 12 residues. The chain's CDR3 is CASNAPNNEQFF. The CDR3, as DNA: TGCGCCAGCAATGCGCCAAACAATGAGCAGTTCTTC.

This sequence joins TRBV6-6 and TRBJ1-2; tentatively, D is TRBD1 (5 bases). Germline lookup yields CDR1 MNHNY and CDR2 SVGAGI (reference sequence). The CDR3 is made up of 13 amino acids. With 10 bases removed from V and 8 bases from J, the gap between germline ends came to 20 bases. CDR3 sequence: CATLIGGDQGYTF. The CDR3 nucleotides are TGTGCCACCCTGATTGGGGGGGACCAAGGCTACACCTTC.

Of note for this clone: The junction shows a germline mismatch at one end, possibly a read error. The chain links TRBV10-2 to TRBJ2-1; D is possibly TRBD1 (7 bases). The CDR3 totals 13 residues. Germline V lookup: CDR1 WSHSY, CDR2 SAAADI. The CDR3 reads CAGRGDTHNEQFF. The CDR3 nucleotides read TGCGCCGGCAGGGGGGACACTCACAATGAGCAGTTCTTC.

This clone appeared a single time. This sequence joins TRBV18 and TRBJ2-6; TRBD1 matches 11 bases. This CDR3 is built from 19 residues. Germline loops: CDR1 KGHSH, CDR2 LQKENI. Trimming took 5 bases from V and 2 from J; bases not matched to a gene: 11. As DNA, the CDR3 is TGTGCCAGCTCATATTTCGGCGGGACAGGGGGGGCTGGGGCCAACGTCCTGACTTTC. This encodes CASSYFGGTGGAGANVLTF.

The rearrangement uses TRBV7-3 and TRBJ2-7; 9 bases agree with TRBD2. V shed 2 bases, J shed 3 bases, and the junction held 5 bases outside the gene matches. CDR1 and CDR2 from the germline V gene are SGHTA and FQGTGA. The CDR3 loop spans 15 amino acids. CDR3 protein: CASSLGGRAIYEQYF. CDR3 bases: TGTGCCAGCAGCTTAGGCGGGAGGGCCATCTACGAGCAGTACTTC. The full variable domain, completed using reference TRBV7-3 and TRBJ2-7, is GAGVSQTPSNKVTEKGKYVELRCDPISGHTALYWYRQSLGQGPEFLIYFQGTGAADDSGLPNDRFFAVRPEGSVSTLKIQRTERGDSAVYLCASSLGGRAIYEQYFGPGTRLTVT.

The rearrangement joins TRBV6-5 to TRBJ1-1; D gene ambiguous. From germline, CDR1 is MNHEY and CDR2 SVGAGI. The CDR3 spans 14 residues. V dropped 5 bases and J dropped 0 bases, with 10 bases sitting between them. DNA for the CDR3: TGTGCCAGCAGTGATGGCGGCATGAACACTGAAGCTTTCTTT. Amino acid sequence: CASSDGGMNTEAFF.